The 32 T cell receptor beta chains reported below all come from one sample, sequenced in a study of regulatory T cells in long-lasting Graves disease. Investigators prepared the TCR beta libraries by applying iRepertoire HTBI primers and Arm-PCR of CDR3 regions. TCRdb reanalysed the multiplex PCR reads using MiXCR and keeps one entry per CDR3 protein. The table lists some 330,000 distinct CDR3 sequences, roughly 23% of them singletons. Time point in this sample: persistent/refractory GD, antithyroid drugs over 5 years with positive TRAb. RNA extracted from PBMCs served as the sequencing template. Here the sequenced sample was peripheral blood mononuclear cells (PBMCs), taken when the disease was refractory, from a patient treated with antithyroid drugs. The receptors were sampled from a woman in her 40s with Graves disease.

This rearrangement joins TRBV20-1 to TRBJ2-1; D may match TRBD1 or TRBD2 (5 bases each). The length of the CDR3 is 14 residues. Germline lookup yields CDR1 DFQATT and CDR2 SNEGSKA (reference sequence). The V and J ends lost 2 bases and 10 bases respectively, with 18 bases between them. CDR3 amino acids: CSARSRDQFQEQFF. The CDR3 region has the DNA TGCAGTGCTAGAAGTCGGGACCAATTTCAGGAGCAGTTCTTC.

At least ten counts were recorded for this clonotype. The V call is TRBV28, the J call TRBJ2-7; possibly TRBD1 for D (5 bases). V was cut by 3 bases and J by 0 bases, with 6 bases left in between. CDR3 length: 13 residues. The germline CDR1 and CDR2 sequences are MDHEN and SYDVKM. The CDR3 sequence is CASSFRASYEQYF. The CDR3, as DNA: TGTGCCAGCAGTTTCAGGGCCTCCTACGAGCAGTACTTC.

The J gene is TRBJ2-4, the V gene TRBV11-2, with 8 bases that match TRBD1. The trim removed 7 bases at V and 0 bases at J, leaving 20 bases unmatched. Germline CDR1 SGHAT, CDR2 FQNNGV. There are 20 residues in the CDR3. Here the CDR3 reads CASTSGGGSGNVLAKNIQYF. CDR3 nucleotide sequence: TGTGCCAGCACCTCAGGGGGCGGGTCCGGAAATGTCTTAGCCAAAAACATTCAGTACTTC.

The chain uses TRBV5-5 and TRBJ1-1; possibly TRBD1 for D (6 bases). The CDR3 consists of 14 residues. V lost 4 bases to trimming and J lost 0 bases, with 10 bases between them. CDR1 and CDR2 from the germline V gene are SGHKS and YYEKEE (reference sequence). The CDR3 DNA reads as TGTGCCAGCAGCACGGACAGCATGAACACTGAAGCTTTCTTT. Translation: CASSTDSMNTEAFF. Drawing the rest from reference TRBV5-5 and TRBJ1-1, the complete variable domain is DAGVTQSPTHLIKTRGQQVTLRCSPISGHKSVSWYQQVLGQGPQFIFQYYEKEERGRGNFPDRFSARQFPNYSSELNVNALLLGDSALYLCASSTDSMNTEAFFGQGTRLTVV.

The chain combines TRBV28 with TRBJ2-5, with TRBD2 as a possible D gene (6 bases). V gave up 8 bases and J gave up 5 bases, with 12 bases separating them. This CDR3 spans 12 amino acids. Per the germline V gene, CDR1 is MDHEN and CDR2 is SYDVKM. The CDR3 is CASCGVAETQYF. Here the CDR3 DNA reads TGTGCCAGCTGCGGGGTTGCGGAGACCCAGTACTTC.

The genes are TRBV12-3 or TRBV12-4 and TRBJ2-6; D possibly corresponds to TRBD2 (6 bases). V was pared by 6 bases and J by 0 bases, with 15 bases between. The length of the CDR3 is 17 residues. CDR3 in DNA: TGTGCCAGCAGGTTAAGGCCGGGGGACTCTGGGGCCAACGTCCTGACTTTC. The encoded protein is CASRLRPGDSGANVLTF.

The V and J genes are TRBV28 and TRBJ2-1; D not certain. Trimming took off 1 base at V and 0 bases at J, with 13 bases between the two ends. CDR3 size: 17 residues. CDR1 is MDHEN, CDR2 SYDVKM, per germline. The CDR3 loop is CASSLFGDLSSYNEQFF. The CDR3 DNA sequence: TGTGCCAGCAGTTTATTCGGTGACCTTAGCTCCTACAATGAGCAGTTCTTC.

CDR3 DNA: TGTGCCAGCAGCGGTTTAGGTCGCTCACCCCTCCACTTT. It translates to CASSGLGRSPLHF. This rearrangement joins TRBV7-9 to TRBJ1-6; D is undetermined. The germline V and J ends were trimmed by 5 bases and 10 bases, with 12 bases remaining between them. The CDR3 consists of 13 residues. CDR1 is SEHNR, CDR2 FQNEAQ, per germline (reference sequence). The full variable domain, in which reference TRBV7-9 and TRBJ1-6 provide the parts outside the CDR3, is DTGVSQNPRHKITKRGQNVTFRCDPISEHNRLYWYRQTLGQGPEFLTYFQNEAQLEKSRLLSDRFSAERPKGSFSTLEIQRTEQGDSAMYLCASSGLGRSPLHFGNGTRLTVT.

This clonotype was observed many times. CDR3 loop: CASSTAGGSQPQHF. The CDR3 nucleotides are TGTGCCAGCAGTACAGCGGGGGGCAGTCAGCCCCAGCATTTT. V usage is TRBV28 and J usage is TRBJ1-5; the D gene is possibly TRBD1 (6 bases). There are 14 residues in the CDR3. The V end lost 5 bases, the J end lost 6 bases, and 14 bases lay between the germline ends. The germline CDR1 and CDR2 sequences are MDHEN and SYDVKM.

This clonotype came up many times. The rearrangement uses TRBV25-1 and TRBJ2-7; 14 nucleotides line up with TRBD2. The germline V gene encodes CDR1 MGHDK and CDR2 SYGVNS. Trimming removed 5 bases from V and 3 bases from J; junction bases left unmatched: 3. The CDR3 spans 15 residues. The CDR3 DNA reads as TGTGCCAGCAGTAGCGGACTAGCGGGAGGCTACGAGCAGTACTTC. This codes for CASSSGLAGGYEQYF.

The rearrangement joins TRBV3-1 to TRBJ1-5; maybe TRBD1 (5 bases). Germline V gene data show CDR1 as LGHDT and CDR2 as YNNKEL (reference sequence). The CDR3 totals 15 residues. V was shortened by 1 base and J by 5 bases, with 12 bases between the two germline ends. CDR3 in DNA: TGTGCCAGCAGCCAAGGGTGGCAGGGCTATCAGCCCCAGCATTTT. Translated: CASSQGWQGYQPQHF.

The chain recombines TRBV14 with TRBJ2-2; 7 bases are shared with TRBD1. The CDR3 is made up of 18 amino acids. CDR1 and CDR2 (germline): SGHDN, FVKESK. V lost 1 base and J lost 1; bases outside the gene matches: 9. The CDR3 bases are TGTGCCAGCAGCCAAGGGAGGACAGGAAACCTGAACACCGGGGAGCTGTTTTTT. Protein: CASSQGRTGNLNTGELFF.

This clonotype was found many times. CDR3 in DNA: TGCAGTGCTTGCCGGGACAGGATTAATTCACCCCTCCACTTT. It encodes CSACRDRINSPLHF. The J gene is TRBJ1-6, the V gene TRBV20-1; 8 nucleotides match TRBD1. The ends lost 5 bases at V and 6 bases at J; junction bases unmatched: 6. The CDR3 runs 14 residues. Germline CDR1 and CDR2: DFQATT and SNEGSKA (reference sequence).

This clonotype was detected ten times or more. The J gene is TRBJ2-7, the V gene TRBV11-1; D perhaps matches TRBD1 (6 bases). Trimming left V 5 bases short and J 2 bases short, with 16 bases between. Germline V gene data show CDR1 as SGHAT and CDR2 as FQDESV (reference sequence). This CDR3 is built from 15 residues. The CDR3 is CASSHQGTVAYEQYF. The CDR3 DNA reads as TGTGCCAGCAGCCACCAGGGGACCGTCGCCTACGAGCAGTACTTC.

The table lists this clonotype with a few counts. The chain combines TRBV20-1 with TRBJ2-6; 14 nucleotides line up with TRBD2. After removal of 5 bases from V and 3 bases from J, the junction contained 6 bases not matched to a gene. CDR3 length: 17 amino acids. Germline CDR1 DFQATT, CDR2 SNEGSKA (reference sequence). The DNA of the CDR3 is TGCAGTGCTCCGCGACTAGCGGGAGGGAGTGGGGCCAACGTCCTGACTTTC. This translates into CSAPRLAGGSGANVLTF.

The gene calls are TRBV10-3 and TRBJ2-1; D unresolved. Between the trimmed V and J ends, which lost 3 bases and 4 bases, there was a span of 10 bases. This CDR3 comprises 14 residues. Germline assignment: CDR1 ENHRY and CDR2 SYGVKD. CDR3 sequence: CAISDGPVYNEQFF. The CDR3 DNA follows: TGTGCCATCAGTGATGGTCCGGTATACAATGAGCAGTTCTTC.

V is TRBV28 and J is TRBJ1-1, with a tentative D call TRBD1 (5 bases). With 8 bases removed from V and 0 bases from J, the gap between germline ends came to 10 bases. CDR1 and CDR2 from the germline V gene are MDHEN and SYDVKM. This CDR3 comprises 13 residues. The CDR3 sequence: CASGTVLNTEAFF. CDR3 nucleotides: TGTGCCAGCGGGACGGTCCTGAACACTGAAGCTTTCTTT. Combining the CDR3 with reference TRBV28 and TRBJ1-1 gives the whole variable domain DVKVTQSSRYLVKRTGEKVFLECVQDMDHENMFWYRQDPGLGLRLIYFSYDVKMKEKGDIPEGYSVSREKKERFSLILESASTNQTSMYLCASGTVLNTEAFFGQGTRLTVV.

The table lists this clonotype with a few counts. This rearrangement joins TRBV7-9 to TRBJ1-4; weak D call: TRBD1 (6 bases). The CDR3 extends over 17 amino acids. Germline V gene data show CDR1 as SEHNR and CDR2 as FQNEAQ (reference sequence). The V and J ends lost 5 bases and 2 bases respectively, with 18 bases between them. The CDR3 region is CASSRGGDLRTNEKLFF. CDR3 coding DNA: TGTGCCAGCAGCCGAGGGGGGGACCTGAGGACTAATGAAAAACTGTTTTTT.

This clonotype was counted ten times or more. The J gene is TRBJ2-7, the V gene TRBV7-8, with 7 bases that match TRBD1. The CDR3 contains 14 residues. J lost 6 bases, V lost 2 bases, and 7 bases had no gene match. Germline loops: CDR1 SGHVS, CDR2 FQNEAQ. The DNA of the CDR3 is TGTGCCAGCAGCTTACTAGGGGGCTGGAGCGAGCAGTACTTC. Protein product: CASSLLGGWSEQYF.

This sequence joins TRBV25-1 and TRBJ2-1, with unresolved D. Germline CDR1 is MGHDK and CDR2 is SYGVNS. Trimming shortened V by 3 bases and J by 5 bases, and 8 bases separated the two germline ends. The CDR3 is made up of 13 amino acids. The CDR3 protein is CASSDVTHNEQFF. In DNA form, the CDR3 reads TGTGCCAGCAGTGACGTGACCCACAATGAGCAGTTCTTC.

In DNA, the CDR3 is TGCGCCAGCAGCTTGGGGTTTCGGTCGTCCGGGGCAGAGACCCAGTACTTC. It yields the protein CASSLGFRSSGAETQYF. The gene calls are TRBV5-1 and TRBJ2-5; tentatively, D is TRBD1 or TRBD2 (5 bases each). CDR3 size: 17 residues. V shed 0 bases and J shed 4 bases, with 19 bases lying between them. Germline CDR1 and CDR2: SGHRS and YFSETQ.

This clonotype was seen a handful of times. CDR3: CASSPKGLNTGELFF. CDR3 in DNA: TGTGCCAGCAGTCCCAAAGGCTTGAACACCGGGGAGCTGTTTTTT. The chain combines TRBV27 with TRBJ2-2; D gene uncertain. Trimming shortened V by 5 bases and J by 1 base, and 11 bases separated the two germline ends. The CDR3 runs 15 residues. Germline CDR1 MNHEY, CDR2 SMNVEV (reference sequence).

The chain is built from TRBV5-8 and TRBJ2-7; a possible D gene is TRBD2 (5 bases). This CDR3 region has 14 residues. Per germline, CDR1 SGHTS and CDR2 YDEGEE. Trimming removed 2 bases at V and 4 bases at J, with 13 bases between. CDR3 DNA sequence: TGTGCCAGCAGCTTTTCGCGGGTGTTGTACGAGCAGTACTTC. Translation gives CASSFSRVLYEQYF.

In its sample, this clonotype was seen many times. This chain connects TRBV20-1 to TRBJ2-5; possibly TRBD1 for D (6 bases). The V gene lost 5 bases and the J gene lost 1 base, with 14 bases spanning the gap. The germline V gene encodes CDR1 DFQATT and CDR2 SNEGSKA (reference sequence). CDR3 length equals 14 residues. CDR3 residues: CSAQGITGQETQYF. CDR3 in DNA: TGCAGTGCTCAGGGGATTACAGGCCAAGAGACCCAGTACTTC.

The J gene is TRBJ1-6, the V gene TRBV9; 8 positions agree with TRBD1. V shed 4 bases, J shed 7 bases, and the junction held 7 bases outside the gene matches. Germline assignment: CDR1 SGDLS and CDR2 YYNGEE. The CDR3 is 15 residues long. The CDR3 loop reads CASSYGQGMNSPLHF. CDR3 DNA sequence: TGTGCCAGCAGCTACGGACAGGGAATGAATTCACCCCTCCACTTT.

About this clonotype itself: Germline and junction disagree at one end, which may indicate a read error. This chain links TRBV6-4 with TRBJ2-2; D gene ambiguous. CDR3 length: 14 residues. Germline CDR1 is MRHNA and CDR2 is SNTAGT. CDR3 nucleotides: TGTGCCAGCAGTGGACTTGTGAACACCAGGGAGCTGTTTTTT. Its protein product is CASSGLVNTRELFF.

The chain uses TRBV5-1 and TRBJ1-5; 7 bases agree with TRBD1. V was clipped by 1 base and J by 5 bases; unmatched bases: 9. Germline V gene lookup returns CDR1 SGHRS and CDR2 YFSETQ. The CDR3 is 16 amino acids. CDR3 nucleotide sequence: TGCGCCAGCAGCTTGTTTCTCGACAGGGTAGATCAGCCCCAGCATTTT. It yields the protein CASSLFLDRVDQPQHF.

This chain connects TRBV7-6 to TRBJ1-3; unclear D gene. Germline V lookup: CDR1 SGHVS, CDR2 FNYEAQ. The V end was cut by 5 bases, the J end by 0 bases, with 17 bases between. The CDR3 has 17 residues. The CDR3 spells CASSRTSPGNSGNTIYF. In nucleotides, the CDR3 is TGTGCCAGCAGCCGTACAAGTCCGGGAAACTCTGGAAACACCATATATTTT. Together with reference TRBV7-6 and TRBJ1-3, the CDR3 gives the full variable domain: GAGVSQSPRYKVTKRGQDVALRCDPISGHVSLYWYRQALGQGPEFLTYFNYEAQQDKSGLPNDRFSAERPEGSISTLTIQRTEQRDSAMYRCASSRTSPGNSGNTIYFGEGSWLTVV.

A few counts support this clonotype. The genes are TRBV28 and TRBJ2-5; no firm D call. Looked up from germline, CDR1 is MDHEN and CDR2 is SYDVKM. The V and J ends lost 10 bases and 5 bases respectively, with 8 bases between them. This CDR3 has 10 residues. The CDR3 region is CATEGETQYF. CDR3 nucleotide sequence: TGTGCCACCGAAGGGGAGACCCAGTACTTC.

This clonotype was detected ten times or more. This rearrangement joins TRBV2 to TRBJ1-1, with D hard to call. Germline CDR1 is SNHLY and CDR2 is FYNNEI. The CDR3 has 14 amino acids. Trimming shortened V by 2 bases and J by 1 base, and 8 bases separated the two germline ends. CDR3 bases: TGTGCCAGCAGTGAAAGGGCAGGGAACACTGAAGCTTTCTTT. Its protein product is CASSERAGNTEAFF.

This clonotype came up many times. The chain employs TRBV2 and TRBJ2-6, with D perhaps TRBD2 (5 bases). V was cut by 6 bases and J by 0 bases, with 9 bases left in between. Germline CDR1 is SNHLY and CDR2 is FYNNEI. The CDR3 consists of 15 residues. CDR3: CASRAGISGANVLTF. The CDR3 nucleotides are TGTGCCAGCAGGGCGGGTATCTCTGGGGCCAACGTCCTGACTTTC.

The sample holds a few counts of this clonotype. The CDR3 here is CASSLEASGSYNEQFF. CDR3 coding DNA: TGTGCCAGCAGTTTGGAGGCTTCAGGATCCTACAATGAGCAGTTCTTC. The chain is built from TRBV28 and TRBJ2-1, with D maybe TRBD2 (5 bases). Trimming removed 3 bases from V and 1 base from J, with 13 bases in between. Germline V lookup: CDR1 MDHEN, CDR2 SYDVKM. The CDR3 sequence is 16 residues long.